This T cell receptor (beta chain) was profiled in a study of shared T cell receptors in the human thymus. This clone was counted a few times. Produced via immunoSEQ multiplex PCR; TCRdb's table is partial and in-frame only. The table has some 700,000 clones, 70% to 90% seen once. The same sample was also studied in work on human thymus T cells. That publication notes: Donation came from healthy Finnish infants having corrective surgery for congenital heart defects. What related research reported was that thymic repertoires overlapped highly among unrelated individuals.

The sequence came from a girl under three years old with a congenital heart defect. Source material: thymocytes.

DNA for the CDR3: TGTGCCAGCGGGACAGGCGGCGGGGCCGCGAACACCGGGGAGCTGTTTTTT. Amino acids: CASGTGGGAANTGELFF. The rearrangement links TRBV28 to TRBJ2-2; 8 bases agree with TRBD1. The CDR3 extends over 17 amino acids. The germline gives CDR1 MDHEN, CDR2 SYDVKM. J lost 0 bases, V lost 8 bases, and 11 bases had no gene match.